Following are 19 T cell receptor beta chains from one sample sequenced in a study of shared T cell receptors in the human thymus. The assay was immunoSEQ multiplex PCR, and TCRdb's table has in-frame clones only and misses some. The sample yields 640,000 or so clones, approximately 87% seen once. A further study also used this sample, focusing on human thymus T cells.

The sequenced sample was thymocytes. The receptors originated from a boy in the first two years of life with a congenital heart defect.

The table lists this clone with a few counts. This chain connects TRBV5-1 to TRBJ2-7; D gene unclear. Germline V gene sequence: CDR1 SGHRS, CDR2 YFSETQ. Trimming pared 4 bases from V and 4 bases from J, leaving 15 bases between. This CDR3 is 14 amino acids long. The CDR3 DNA reads TGCGCCAGCAGCAAGCTTGCGTTCAAATACGAGCAGTACTTC. Amino acid sequence: CASSKLAFKYEQYF.

This clone was observed a few times. The CDR3 sequence: CASSFGSANSPLHF. The CDR3 DNA is TGTGCCAGCAGCTTCGGCAGCGCGAATTCACCCCTCCACTTT. The chain has TRBV5-6 and TRBJ1-6; D uncertain. Trimming took off 2 bases at V and 7 bases at J, with 10 bases between the two ends. There are 14 residues in the CDR3. In germline, CDR1 is SGHDT, CDR2 YYEEEE. The entire variable domain, with the rest obtained from reference TRBV5-6 and TRBJ1-6, is as follows: DAGVTQSPTHLIKTRGQQVTLRCSPKSGHDTVSWYQQALGQGPQFIFQYYEEEERQRGNFPDRFSGHQFPNYSSELNVNALLLGDSALYLCASSFGSANSPLHFGNGTRLTVT.

The chain links TRBV25-1 to TRBJ1-6; D is unclear. CDR3 length: 17 residues. The germline gives CDR1 MGHDK, CDR2 SYGVNS. Trimming removed 5 bases at V and 0 bases at J, with 14 bases between. CDR3 in amino acids: CASSRASRVSYNSPLHF. The CDR3 DNA reads as TGTGCCAGCAGTCGGGCTAGCCGGGTCTCCTATAATTCACCCCTCCACTTT.

Notes on this clone: A read error may produce the germline difference seen at one junction end. The same CDR3 arises from other DNA sequences in this sample as well. The rearrangement joins TRBV5-4 to TRBJ1-6; D unclear. This CDR3 is 16 amino acids long. CDR1 is SGHNT, CDR2 YYREEE, per germline (reference sequence). The CDR3 sequence is CASSFGGLSYNSPLHF. CDR3 nucleotide sequence: TGTGCCAGCAGCTTTGGAGGACTCTCCTATAATTCCCCCCTCCACTTT. The full variable domain, its missing parts supplied by reference TRBV5-4 and TRBJ1-6, is ETGVTQSPTHLIKTRGQQVTLRCSSQSGHNTVSWYQQALGQGPQFIFQYYREEENGRGNFPPRFSGLQFPNYSSELNVNALELDDSALYLCASSFGGLSYNSPLHFGNGTRLTVT.

J is TRBJ1-1 and V is TRBV28; D uncertain. V gave up 4 bases and J gave up 1 base, with 7 bases separating them. CDR3 size: 13 residues. Germline CDR1 is MDHEN and CDR2 is SYDVKM. CDR3 loop: CASSSGWNTEAFF. DNA for the CDR3: TGTGCCAGCAGTTCCGGGTGGAACACTGAAGCTTTCTTT. Variable domain in full (rest from reference TRBV28 and TRBJ1-1): DVKVTQSSRYLVKRTGEKVFLECVQDMDHENMFWYRQDPGLGLRLIYFSYDVKMKEKGDIPEGYSVSREKKERFSLILESASTNQTSMYLCASSSGWNTEAFFGQGTRLTVV.

The chain couples TRBV5-1 to TRBJ1-4, with 7 bases lining up with TRBD1. Germline CDR1 is SGHRS and CDR2 is YFSETQ. With 5 bases clipped from V and 8 bases from J, the junction kept 12 bases outside the gene matches. The CDR3 is 15 residues long. The CDR3 region is CASRYKGQLGEKLFF. In DNA form, the CDR3 reads TGCGCCAGCAGATATAAGGGACAGTTAGGGGAAAAACTGTTTTTT.

The V gene is TRBV14, the J gene TRBJ2-3; 11 nucleotides agree with TRBD1. The CDR3 has 20 residues. The germline gives CDR1 SGHDN, CDR2 FVKESK. Trimming at V came to 1 base and at J to 4 bases, leaving 16 bases not matched to a gene. Here the CDR3 reads CASSQVEKDRGRNVPDTQYF. The CDR3 DNA follows: TGTGCCAGCAGCCAAGTGGAAAAGGACAGGGGGCGTAATGTACCAGATACGCAGTATTTT. Complete variable domain (other parts from reference TRBV14 and TRBJ2-3): EAGVTQFPSHSVIEKGQTVTLRCDPISGHDNLYWYRRVMGKEIKFLLHFVKESKQDESGMPNNRFLAERTGGTYSTLKVQPAELEDSGVYFCASSQVEKDRGRNVPDTQYFGPGTRLTVL.

This chain links TRBV4-3 with TRBJ1-1, with TRBD1 as a possible D gene (5 bases). The CDR3 is made up of 16 amino acids. The ends were cut back, 0 bases at V and 0 bases at J, with 11 bases in the middle. Per the germline V gene, CDR1 is LGHNA and CDR2 is YSLEER. CDR3 loop: CASSQERTPMNTEAFF. As DNA, the CDR3 is TGCGCCAGCAGCCAAGAAAGGACACCCATGAACACTGAAGCTTTCTTT.

The chain employs TRBV7-2 and TRBJ2-1; tentatively, D is TRBD2 (6 bases). V gave up 4 bases and J gave up 4 bases, with 8 bases separating them. CDR3 length equals 13 residues. Germline loops: CDR1 SGHTA, CDR2 FQGNSA. The chain's CDR3 is CASSWDLYNEQFF. The CDR3 DNA sequence: TGTGCCAGCAGCTGGGACTTGTACAATGAGCAGTTCTTC.

The rearrangement links TRBV4-3 to TRBJ2-2; 9 positions match TRBD1. Germline-derived CDR1 and CDR2 are LGHNA and YSLEER. Trimming cost V 3 bases and J 1 base; bases outside gene matches: 12. CDR3 length equals 19 residues. The CDR3 DNA is TGCGCCAGCAGCCAGGCCCAAGGACAGGGGAATGAGAACACCGGGGAGCTGTTTTTT. Translating it yields CASSQAQGQGNENTGELFF.

The gene calls are TRBV14 and TRBJ2-1, with TRBD2 matching 10 bases. The germline CDR1 and CDR2 sequences are SGHDN and FVKESK. The CDR3 contains 16 residues. The V and J ends lost 0 bases and 9 bases, in that order; junction bases with no gene match: 8. The CDR3 nucleotides are TGTGCCAGCAGCCAAGATGGTAGCGGGGGGATCGGTGAGCAGTTCTTC. It encodes CASSQDGSGGIGEQFF.

The J gene is TRBJ1-2, the V gene TRBV28, with 8 bases lining up with TRBD1. Germline assignment: CDR1 MDHEN and CDR2 SYDVKM. The CDR3 length is 20 residues. Germline trimming cut 8 bases from V and 1 base from J; bases unmatched to any gene: 24. The CDR3 spells CASYFGAPWTGRIYNYGYTF. Written as DNA, the CDR3 is TGTGCCAGCTACTTTGGGGCCCCTTGGACAGGGAGAATATATAACTATGGCTACACCTTC.

The chain couples TRBV2 to TRBJ2-7; the D gene is possibly TRBD1 (7 bases). V was pared by 7 bases and J by 3 bases, with 19 bases between. CDR1 is SNHLY, CDR2 FYNNEI, per germline. The CDR3 loop spans 15 amino acids. The CDR3 coding sequence is TGTGCCAGCAAAACGGGGGATAGGGACAGCTACGAGCAGTACTTC. It is translated as CASKTGDRDSYEQYF.

The rearrangement joins TRBV28 to TRBJ2-7; TRBD1 is a possible D gene (5 bases). Trimming stripped 3 bases from V and 4 bases from J, with 10 bases between. This CDR3 has 13 residues. The germline CDR1 and CDR2 sequences are MDHEN and SYDVKM. The CDR3, as DNA: TGTGCCAGCAGTTTTGGTAGGGGATACGAGCAGTACTTC. This gives the protein CASSFGRGYEQYF. The complete variable domain, with remaining parts taken from reference TRBV28 and TRBJ2-7, reads DVKVTQSSRYLVKRTGEKVFLECVQDMDHENMFWYRQDPGLGLRLIYFSYDVKMKEKGDIPEGYSVSREKKERFSLILESASTNQTSMYLCASSFGRGYEQYFGPGTRLTVT.

Turning to this clone: One junction end disagrees with the germline gene, perhaps due to a read error. This chain links TRBV10-3 with TRBJ1-2; D uncertain. This CDR3 comprises 11 residues. Looked up from germline, CDR1 is ENHRY and CDR2 is SYGVKD. This CDR3 reads CAVRSLGGYTF. CDR3 coding DNA: TGTGCCGTCAGAAGTCTAGGTGGCTACACCTTC.

This chain connects TRBV19 to TRBJ2-5; TRBD2 aligns across 8 bases. TRBJ2-7 explains the end of the DNA better; the J call may be wrong. This CDR3 contains 14 residues. CDR1 and CDR2 from the germline V gene are LNHDA and SQIVND (reference sequence). This CDR3 reads CASSIAGGQYEQYF. The CDR3, as DNA: TGTGCCAGTAGTATAGCGGGAGGGCAGTACGAGCAGTACTTC.

The V gene is TRBV30, the J gene TRBJ2-3, with D possibly being TRBD2 (5 bases). The CDR3 is made up of 14 amino acids. Germline assignment: CDR1 GTSNPN and CDR2 SVGIG (reference sequence). With 5 bases removed from V and 2 bases from J, the gap between germline ends came to 14 bases. CDR3 loop: CAWHRGVATDTQYF. CDR3 nucleotide sequence: TGTGCCTGGCACCGGGGTGTCGCCACAGATACGCAGTATTTT.

The chain uses TRBV9 and TRBJ1-2, with TRBD1 as a possible D gene (5 bases). Looked up from germline, CDR1 is SGDLS and CDR2 is YYNGEE. Trimming removed 4 bases from V and 4 bases from J, with 20 bases in between. CDR3 size: 16 residues. The CDR3 sequence is CASSPTGFRTFYGYTF. CDR3 in DNA: TGTGCCAGCAGCCCTACAGGTTTTCGAACTTTCTATGGCTACACCTTC.

This chain links TRBV4-1 with TRBJ2-2; 15 nucleotides agree with TRBD2. This CDR3 has 20 amino acids. Losses at the gene ends were 4 bases for V and 0 bases for J; bases not matched to a gene: 9. Germline CDR1 and CDR2: MGHRA and YSYEKL. The CDR3: CASSLGSGLAGGPNTGELFF. In DNA form, the CDR3 reads TGCGCCAGCAGCCTGGGATCGGGACTAGCGGGAGGCCCGAACACCGGGGAGCTGTTTTTT.